These 27 T cell receptor beta chains share one sample of origin, sequenced in a study of blood T cell repertoires in COVID-19. The assay was immunoSEQ multiplex PCR, and TCRdb's table has in-frame clones only and misses some. This table holds 70,000 to 95,000 clones, around 88% found once. Sequencing was carried out using peripheral blood. The receptor source for this set is a woman older than 75 with acute or convalescent COVID-19.

This clone was detected once. J is TRBJ2-7 and V is TRBV25-1; 7 nucleotides align to TRBD1. Germline V lookup: CDR1 MGHDK, CDR2 SYGVNS. The CDR3 length is 15 residues. V gave up 4 bases and J gave up 0 bases; unmatched junction bases: 6. CDR3 sequence (DNA): TGTGCCAGCAGTGCCCGGGACAGAAGCTCCTACGAGCAGTACTTC. Amino acids: CASSARDRSSYEQYF.

The CDR3 coding sequence is TGTGCCAGCAGCCCAGCCGGGACTAGCGGGAGACGGGTACAGTTCTTC. Protein product: CASSPAGTSGRRVQFF. The rearrangement uses TRBV5-6 and TRBJ2-1, with 14 positions matching TRBD2. Trimming at V came to 4 bases and at J to 13 bases, leaving 13 bases not matched to a gene. Germline V gene sequence: CDR1 SGHDT, CDR2 YYEEEE. This CDR3 spans 16 amino acids.

The rearrangement joins TRBV10-3 to TRBJ1-2, with TRBD1 identical over 7 bases. The CDR3 covers 17 residues. The V gene's germline CDR1 is ENHRY and CDR2 SYGVKD. The ends lost 6 bases at V and 1 base at J; junction bases unmatched: 14. The CDR3: CAISGSGQASINYGYTF. The CDR3 nucleotides are TGTGCCATCAGCGGTAGCGGACAGGCCTCTATTAACTATGGCTACACCTTC.

The chain carries TRBV9 and TRBJ2-7, with D possibly being TRBD2 (5 bases). The CDR3 has 14 residues. Trimming cost V 2 bases and J 7 bases, with 16 bases left between them. Germline CDR1 reads SGDLS; CDR2 reads YYNGEE. The CDR3 protein is CASSVSGGLGEQYF. CDR3 nucleotides: TGTGCCAGCAGCGTGAGCGGCGGATTGGGGGAGCAGTACTTC.

The V gene is TRBV7-2, the J gene TRBJ2-7; D possibly corresponds to TRBD2 (5 bases). This CDR3 is 13 amino acids long. Trimming left V 6 bases short and J 4 bases short, with 13 bases between. Germline V gene sequence: CDR1 SGHTA, CDR2 FQGNSA. The CDR3 is CASSSSPGYEQYF. Here the CDR3 DNA reads TGTGCCAGCAGTTCCTCGCCGGGATACGAGCAGTACTTC.

The chain has TRBV4-1 and TRBJ2-5; 9 bases agree with TRBD1. The CDR3 runs 16 residues. Germline values: CDR1 MGHRA, CDR2 YSYEKL. V gave up 3 bases and J gave up 5 bases; unmatched junction bases: 10. The CDR3 DNA follows: TGCGCCAGCAGCCAGACGGGACAGGGTAGAAGGGAGACCCAGTACTTC. Translating it yields CASSQTGQGRRETQYF.

V and J are TRBV4-2 and TRBJ2-2; 10 bases are shared with TRBD2. V gave up 2 bases and J gave up 4 bases; unmatched junction bases: 7. The CDR3 totals 17 residues. Germline V gene lookup returns CDR1 LGHNA and CDR2 YNFKEQ. The CDR3: CASSQYSGGTGTGELFF. In DNA form, the CDR3 reads TGTGCCAGCAGCCAATATAGCGGGGGGACAGGCACCGGGGAGCTGTTTTTT.

J is TRBJ2-3 and V is TRBV27; D is unresolved. Germline V gene sequence: CDR1 MNHEY, CDR2 SMNVEV (reference sequence). The germline V and J ends were trimmed by 4 bases and 6 bases, with 8 bases remaining between them. The CDR3 extends over 12 amino acids. CDR3 sequence: CASSSQADTQYF. CDR3 DNA: TGTGCCAGCAGTTCCCAGGCGGATACGCAGTATTTT.

The V and J genes are TRBV4-1 and TRBJ2-5; 10 positions match TRBD1. The CDR3 consists of 18 residues. Germline V gene sequence: CDR1 MGHRA, CDR2 YSYEKL. Trimming cost V 0 bases and J 3 bases; bases outside gene matches: 10. CDR3: CASSQDRGTGAIKETQYF. The CDR3 nucleotides are TGCGCCAGCAGCCAAGATAGGGGGACAGGGGCTATTAAAGAGACCCAGTACTTC.

The CDR3 sequence: CAWSVNTGELFF. CDR3 nucleotides: TGTGCCTGGAGCGTCAACACCGGGGAGCTGTTTTTT. The genes are TRBV30 and TRBJ2-2, with unresolved D. CDR1 and CDR2 (germline): GTSNPN, SVGIG (reference sequence). The CDR3 totals 12 residues. Trimming stripped 3 bases from V and 2 bases from J, with 4 bases between.

The CDR3 DNA is TGTGCCAGCAGTGCCGGACTAACGGTACAAGAGACCCAGTACTTC. Its protein is CASSAGLTVQETQYF. The chain uses TRBV2 and TRBJ2-5, with D possibly TRBD2 on 6 matching bases. The CDR3 contains 15 residues. Germline CDR1 is SNHLY and CDR2 is FYNNEI. The germline V and J ends were trimmed by 4 bases and 2 bases, with 14 bases remaining between them. The full variable domain, its missing parts supplied by reference TRBV2 and TRBJ2-5, is EPEVTQTPSHQVTQMGQEVILRCVPISNHLYFYWYRQILGQKVEFLVSFYNNEISEKSEIFDDQFSVERPDGSNFTLKIRSTKLEDSAMYFCASSAGLTVQETQYFGPGTRLLVL.

The CDR3 spells CASSPTTSGRWSYNEQFF. The CDR3 bases are TGTGCCAGCAGCCCGACGACTAGCGGGAGATGGTCCTACAATGAGCAGTTCTTC. The genes are TRBV14 and TRBJ2-1; 12 bases line up with TRBD2. The CDR3 sequence is 18 residues long. Germline loops: CDR1 SGHDN, CDR2 FVKESK. J was trimmed by 1 base and V by 4 bases; bases with no gene match: 8.

This clone showed up just once. The chain joins TRBV6-1 to TRBJ1-6; no definite D call. The V and J ends lost 0 bases and 9 bases respectively, with 12 bases between them. Germline-derived CDR1 and CDR2 are MNHNS and SASEGT. This CDR3 is 15 amino acids long. The DNA of the CDR3 is TGTGCCAGCAGTGAAGCGCAAGGAGCCCTTTCACCCCTCCACTTT. Protein sequence: CASSEAQGALSPLHF.

The rearrangement joins TRBV19 to TRBJ2-7; 10 bases align to TRBD1. CDR3 length: 13 residues. Germline assignment: CDR1 LNHDA and CDR2 SQIVND (reference sequence). V lost 4 bases and J lost 5; bases outside the gene matches: 2. In DNA form, the CDR3 reads TGTGCCAGTAGTAGGGACAGGGGTAACGAGCAGTACTTC. Translating it yields CASSRDRGNEQYF.

This sequence joins TRBV6-5 and TRBJ2-5; D is possibly TRBD1 (7 bases). The CDR3 contains 15 residues. Trimming cost V 0 bases and J 5 bases, with 13 bases left between them. CDR1 MNHEY and CDR2 SVGAGI come from the germline V gene. In DNA form, the CDR3 reads TGTGCCAGCAGTTACTCGACAGGGACTGGGGAGACCCAGTACTTC. Its translation: CASSYSTGTGETQYF.

This chain links TRBV7-9 with TRBJ2-7; TRBD1 aligns across 7 bases. Losses at the gene ends were 5 bases for V and 3 bases for J; bases not matched to a gene: 7. The CDR3 loop spans 14 amino acids. CDR1 SEHNR and CDR2 FQNEAQ come from the germline V gene (reference sequence). This CDR3 reads CASSLGAGGYEQYF. CDR3 sequence (DNA): TGTGCCAGCAGCCTGGGGGCAGGGGGCTACGAGCAGTACTTC.

This clone was observed a few times. V and J are TRBV7-2 and TRBJ2-5, with 16 bases that match TRBD2. The CDR3 loop spans 17 amino acids. Per germline, CDR1 SGHTA and CDR2 FQGNSA. With 2 bases clipped from V and 2 bases from J, the junction kept 2 bases outside the gene matches. CDR3 amino acids: CASSLWGLAGGQETQYF. In DNA, the CDR3 is TGTGCCAGCAGCTTATGGGGACTAGCGGGGGGGCAAGAGACCCAGTACTTC.

The CDR3: CASSLPTGLDTGELFF. CDR3 coding DNA: TGTGCCAGCAGCTTACCGACAGGGCTGGACACCGGGGAGCTGTTTTTT. This chain uses TRBV7-9 with TRBJ2-2; TRBD1 matches 7 bases. Germline-derived CDR1 and CDR2 are SEHNR and FQNEAQ (reference sequence). The CDR3 sequence is 16 residues long. V lost 2 bases and J lost 3; bases outside the gene matches: 6.

In its sample, this clone was seen once. The chain recombines TRBV5-4 with TRBJ2-1, with 11 positions matching TRBD2. CDR1 is SGHNT and CDR2 is YYREEE in the germline V gene (reference sequence). There are 17 residues in the CDR3. J gave up 7 bases and V 4 bases, and 13 bases lay outside the gene matches. CDR3 in DNA: TGTGCCAGCAGCCCGAATATTCTGGGACTAGCGGCTAATGAGCAGTTCTTC. This gives the protein CASSPNILGLAANEQFF.

V gene TRBV18 combines with J gene TRBJ1-1, with no clear D. Looked up from germline, CDR1 is KGHSH and CDR2 is LQKENI. The V gene lost 0 bases and the J gene lost 4 bases, with 9 bases spanning the gap. The CDR3 runs 14 residues. The CDR3 sequence is CASSPPGGSTEAFF. The CDR3 bases are TGTGCCAGCTCACCACCGGGCGGGAGCACTGAAGCTTTCTTT.

The CDR3 sequence is CASSLEGTGVTDTQYF. CDR3 sequence (DNA): TGTGCCAGCAGCTTAGAAGGGACAGGGGTCACAGATACGCAGTATTTT. The chain recombines TRBV11-3 with TRBJ2-3; TRBD1 aligns across 10 bases. The CDR3 totals 16 residues. The germline V gene encodes CDR1 SGHNT and CDR2 YENEEA. Germline trimming cut 0 bases from V and 2 bases from J; bases unmatched to any gene: 2.

This clone was detected only a few times. The CDR3 region has the DNA TGTGCCTGGAGCGCTCCGGGACAGGGGCGGAACATTCAGTACTTC. Translated: CAWSAPGQGRNIQYF. The chain employs TRBV30 and TRBJ2-4; 10 nucleotides match TRBD1. Germline V gives CDR1 GTSNPN, CDR2 SVGIG (reference sequence). CDR3 length: 15 amino acids. V lost 3 bases to trimming and J lost 7 bases; unmatched junction nucleotides: 9.

The genes are TRBV5-1 and TRBJ2-5, with TRBD2 matching over 8 bases. CDR1 SGHRS and CDR2 YFSETQ come from the germline V gene. With V trimmed by 4 bases and J by 2 bases, 4 bases remained unmatched. CDR3 length: 14 amino acids. CDR3 amino acids: CASSQGLDQETQYF. CDR3 bases: TGCGCCAGCAGCCAGGGACTAGATCAAGAGACCCAGTACTTC.

The J gene is TRBJ2-7, the V gene TRBV11-2; D unclear. The CDR3 has 16 residues. The germline gives CDR1 SGHAT, CDR2 FQNNGV. V was shortened by 5 bases and J by 2 bases, with 19 bases between the two germline ends. The CDR3 protein is CASSTPVPVLTYEQYF. DNA of the CDR3: TGTGCCAGCAGCACGCCCGTGCCGGTGTTAACCTACGAGCAGTACTTC. The full variable domain, rest sourced from reference TRBV11-2 and TRBJ2-7, is EAGVAQSPRYKIIEKRQSVAFWCNPISGHATLYWYQQILGQGPKLLIQFQNNGVVDDSQLPKDRFSAERLKGVDSTLKIQPAKLEDSAVYLCASSTPVPVLTYEQYFGPGTRLTVT.

This sequence joins TRBV27 and TRBJ2-7; 7 nucleotides match TRBD2. In germline, CDR1 is MNHEY, CDR2 SMNVEV (reference sequence). V was clipped by 8 bases and J by 0 bases; unmatched bases: 7. This CDR3 has 14 amino acids. CDR3 sequence reads: CASWSSGGSYEQYF. The CDR3 DNA follows: TGTGCCAGCTGGTCTAGCGGAGGCTCCTACGAGCAGTACTTC.

V and J are TRBV11-3 and TRBJ2-1; tentative D call: TRBD2 (6 bases). CDR3 size: 14 residues. Germline CDR1 SGHNT, CDR2 YENEEA. Deletions cut 3 bases from V and 9 bases from J, with 15 bases between. The CDR3: CASSFSGARGEQFF. The CDR3 region has the DNA TGTGCCAGCAGCTTTAGCGGTGCCCGAGGTGAGCAGTTCTTC.

This rearrangement joins TRBV20-1 to TRBJ2-1; 12 nucleotides match TRBD2. This CDR3 is built from 16 residues. In germline, CDR1 is DFQATT, CDR2 SNEGSKA (reference sequence). Germline trimming cut 3 bases from V and 3 bases from J; bases unmatched to any gene: 6. The CDR3 here is CSASTSGRKGYNEQFF. The CDR3 DNA reads as TGCAGTGCTAGTACTAGCGGGAGGAAAGGCTACAATGAGCAGTTCTTC.